These 11 T cell receptor beta chains came from one sample sequenced in a study of cytomegalovirus exposure and HLA in healthy donors. The table came from immunoSEQ multiplex PCR; TCRdb's copy has only in-frame clones and leaves some out. The table shows 90,000 or so clones, with 85% occurring only once. The sequenced material came from PBMCs. Receptors originate from a man between 18 and 29 years old in good health and CMV-seropositive.

The chain employs TRBV25-1 and TRBJ2-2; TRBD2 matches 9 bases. V trimming: 1 base; J trimming: 4 bases; junction bases outside the gene matches: 7. CDR1 MGHDK and CDR2 SYGVNS come from the germline V gene. This CDR3 contains 17 residues. CDR3 in DNA: TGTGCCAGCAGTGAATCCCGGCGGGAGGGCCGCACCGGGGAGCTGTTTTTT. It specifies CASSESRREGRTGELFF.

There are a few counts of this clone. This chain uses TRBV2 with TRBJ1-1, with unresolved D. V dropped 7 bases and J dropped 4 bases, with 13 bases sitting between them. The CDR3 sequence is 13 residues long. CDR1 is SNHLY and CDR2 is FYNNEI in the germline V gene. The CDR3: CASKVSRSTEAFF. CDR3 nucleotide sequence: TGTGCCAGCAAGGTCTCGAGGAGCACTGAAGCTTTCTTT.

The gene calls are TRBV29-1 and TRBJ1-1; the D gene is possibly TRBD1 (6 bases). Germline V gene sequence: CDR1 SQVTM, CDR2 ANQGSEA. The CDR3 consists of 14 residues. Deletions cut 6 bases from V and 0 bases from J, with 14 bases between. The CDR3 sequence: CSVVLGQMNTEAFF. The CDR3 nucleotides read TGCAGCGTGGTACTGGGACAAATGAACACTGAAGCTTTCTTT.

The rearrangement joins TRBV10-3 to TRBJ2-3; 8 nucleotides agree with TRBD1. This CDR3 has 17 residues. After removal of 2 bases from V and 5 bases from J, the junction contained 12 bases not matched to a gene. The germline V gene has CDR1 ENHRY and CDR2 SYGVKD. The CDR3 is CAISEKLRQGAGDTQYF. Here the CDR3 DNA reads TGTGCCATCAGTGAGAAACTCCGGCAGGGGGCAGGAGATACGCAGTATTTT.

This chain links TRBV10-1 with TRBJ2-7, with D maybe TRBD1 (6 bases). The CDR3 has 16 residues. V lost 5 bases to trimming and J lost 3 bases, with 20 bases between them. Germline V gene data show CDR1 as WNHNN and CDR2 as SYGVQD (reference sequence). CDR3 residues: CASSSGTPKEVYEQYV. In DNA, the CDR3 is TGCGCCAGCAGTTCCGGGACACCAAAAGAGGTCTACGAGCAGTACGTC.

This rearrangement joins TRBV29-1 to TRBJ2-7; 9 nucleotides align to TRBD2. Losses at the gene ends were 3 bases for V and 2 bases for J; bases not matched to a gene: 5. The germline V gene has CDR1 SQVTM and CDR2 ANQGSEA. CDR3 length equals 14 residues. CDR3 amino acids: CSVDGAGGPYEQYF. CDR3 coding DNA: TGCAGCGTTGATGGGGCGGGAGGGCCCTACGAGCAGTACTTC.

The rearrangement links TRBV6-5 to TRBJ2-2; D is possibly TRBD1 (6 bases). The V and J ends lost 5 bases and 1 base respectively, with 11 bases between them. The CDR3 spans 15 residues. In germline, CDR1 is MNHEY, CDR2 SVGAGI. CDR3 nucleotides: TGTGCCAGCAGTGCCCGGACAGAGAACACCGGGGAGCTGTTTTTT. This translates into CASSARTENTGELFF.

V usage is TRBV19 and J usage is TRBJ1-5; no reliable D call. This CDR3 is built from 13 residues. V lost 8 bases and J lost 0, with 8 bases in between. Germline lookup yields CDR1 LNHDA and CDR2 SQIVND (reference sequence). CDR3 DNA sequence: TGTGCCAGTTGCAGGAATAGCAATCAGCCCCAGCATTTT. Encoded protein: CASCRNSNQPQHF.

The V call is TRBV11-2, the J call TRBJ2-2, with 7 bases lining up with TRBD1. Germline V lookup: CDR1 SGHAT, CDR2 FQNNGV. The V and J ends lost 5 bases and 1 base, in that order; junction bases with no gene match: 4. The CDR3 sequence is 15 residues long. CDR3 sequence: CASSPGTVNTGELFF. CDR3 sequence (DNA): TGTGCCAGCAGCCCCGGGACAGTGAACACCGGGGAGCTGTTTTTT.

This clone was seen just once. This chain joins TRBV11-2 and TRBJ1-4; unclear D gene. This CDR3 region has 15 residues. V was shortened by 0 bases and J by 4 bases, with 9 bases between the two germline ends. Germline CDR1 reads SGHAT; CDR2 reads FQNNGV. The CDR3 sequence is CASSLENTFNEKLFF. The CDR3 region has the DNA TGTGCCAGCAGCTTAGAAAACACCTTTAATGAAAAACTGTTTTTT.

The sample holds one count of this clone. V and J are TRBV28 and TRBJ1-1; 8 bases agree with TRBD1. Germline CDR1 reads MDHEN; CDR2 reads SYDVKM. V lost 7 bases and J lost 6; bases outside the gene matches: 13. The CDR3 has 15 residues. The chain's CDR3 is CASNYRDRPGAEAFF. CDR3 DNA sequence: TGTGCCAGCAACTACCGGGACAGGCCGGGCGCTGAAGCTTTCTTT.